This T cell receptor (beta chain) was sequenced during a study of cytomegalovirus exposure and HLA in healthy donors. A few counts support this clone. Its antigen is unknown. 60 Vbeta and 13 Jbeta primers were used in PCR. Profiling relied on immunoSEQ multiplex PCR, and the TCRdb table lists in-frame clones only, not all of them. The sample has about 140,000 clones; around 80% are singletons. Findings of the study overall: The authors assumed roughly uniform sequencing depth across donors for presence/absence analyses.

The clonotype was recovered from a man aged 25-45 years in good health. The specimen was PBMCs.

The CDR3, as DNA: TGTGCCAGCAGTTTCTCAGGGGGCCAAGAGACCCAGTACTTC. Its translation: CASSFSGGQETQYF. The V call is TRBV7-3, the J call TRBJ2-5, with 7 nucleotides matching TRBD1. The germline gives CDR1 SGHTA, CDR2 FQGTGA. CDR3 length equals 14 residues. With V trimmed by 6 bases and J by 1 base, 5 bases remained unmatched.